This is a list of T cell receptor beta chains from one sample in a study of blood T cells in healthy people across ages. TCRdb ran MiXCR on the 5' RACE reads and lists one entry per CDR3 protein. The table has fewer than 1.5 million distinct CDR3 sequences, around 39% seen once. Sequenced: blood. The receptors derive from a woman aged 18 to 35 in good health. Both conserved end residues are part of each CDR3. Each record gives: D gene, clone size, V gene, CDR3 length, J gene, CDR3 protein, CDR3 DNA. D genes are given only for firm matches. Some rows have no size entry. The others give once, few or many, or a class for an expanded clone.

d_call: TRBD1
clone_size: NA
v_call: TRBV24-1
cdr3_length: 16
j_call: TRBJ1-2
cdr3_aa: CTTSDNGQGWNYGYTF
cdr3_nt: TGTACCACCAGTGACAACGGACAGGGATGGAACTATGGCTACACCTTC

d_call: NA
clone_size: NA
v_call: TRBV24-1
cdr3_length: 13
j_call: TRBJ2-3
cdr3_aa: CATSTTSTDTQYF
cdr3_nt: TGTGCCACCAGTACAACTAGCACAGATACGCAGTATTTT

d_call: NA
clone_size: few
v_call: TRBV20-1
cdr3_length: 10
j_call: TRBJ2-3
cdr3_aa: CSAAGDTQYF
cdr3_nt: TGCAGTGCTGCCGGGGATACGCAGTATTTT

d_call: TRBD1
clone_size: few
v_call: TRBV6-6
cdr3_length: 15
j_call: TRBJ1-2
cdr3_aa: CASSPRTGNGYGYTF
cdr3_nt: TGTGCCAGCAGTCCACGGACAGGGAACGGCTATGGCTACACCTTC

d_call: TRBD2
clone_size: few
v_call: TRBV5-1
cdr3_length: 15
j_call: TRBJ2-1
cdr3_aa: CASTPAGAALNEQFF
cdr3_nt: TGCGCCAGCACCCCCGCGGGAGCTGCCCTCAATGAGCAGTTCTTC

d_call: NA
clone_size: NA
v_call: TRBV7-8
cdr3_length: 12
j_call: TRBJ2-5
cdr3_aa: CASSLEEREQYF
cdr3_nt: TGTGCCAGCAGCTTAGAGGAAAGGGAGCAGTACTTC

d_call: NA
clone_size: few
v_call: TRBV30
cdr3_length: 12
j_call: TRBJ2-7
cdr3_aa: CAWSPAGSEQYF
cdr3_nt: TGTGCCTGGAGTCCAGCAGGGAGCGAGCAGTACTTC

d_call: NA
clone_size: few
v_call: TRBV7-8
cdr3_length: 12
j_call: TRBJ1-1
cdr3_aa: CASSLSGPEAFF
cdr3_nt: TGTGCCAGCAGCTTGAGTGGGCCTGAAGCTTTCTTT

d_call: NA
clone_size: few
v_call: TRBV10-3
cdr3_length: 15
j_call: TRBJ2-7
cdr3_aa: CAISEGSTSYNEQYF
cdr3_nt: TGTGCCATCAGTGAGGGCTCGACCTCCTACAATGAGCAGTACTTC

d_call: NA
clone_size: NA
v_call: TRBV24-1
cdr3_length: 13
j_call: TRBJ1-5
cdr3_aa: CATGLTGNQPQHF
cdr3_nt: TGTGCCACTGGACTGACAGGCAATCAGCCCCAGCATTTT

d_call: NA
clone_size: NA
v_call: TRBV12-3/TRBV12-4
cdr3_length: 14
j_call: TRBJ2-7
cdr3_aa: CASSNSLKTYEQYF
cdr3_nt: TGTGCCAGCAGCAATTCCCTGAAAACCTACGAGCAGTACTTC

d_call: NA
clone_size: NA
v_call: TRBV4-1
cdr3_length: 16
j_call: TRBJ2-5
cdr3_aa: CASSQVIVAAQETQYF
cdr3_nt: TGCGCCAGCAGCCAAGTTATAGTAGCGGCCCAAGAGACCCAGTACTTC

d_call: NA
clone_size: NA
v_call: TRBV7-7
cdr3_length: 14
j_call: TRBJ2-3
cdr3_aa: CASSLEHLSDTQYF
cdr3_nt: TGTGCTAGCAGCTTAGAGCATTTGTCAGATACGCAGTATTTT

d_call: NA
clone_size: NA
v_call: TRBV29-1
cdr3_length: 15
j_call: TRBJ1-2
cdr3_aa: CSSSPSGIHGSGYTF
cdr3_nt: TGCAGTTCCAGCCCGTCGGGGATTCATGGTAGTGGCTACACCTTC

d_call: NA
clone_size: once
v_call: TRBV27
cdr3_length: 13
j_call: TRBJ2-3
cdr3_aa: CASTSPGTDTQYF
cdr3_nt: TGTGCCAGCACAAGTCCGGGCACAGATACGCAGTATTTT

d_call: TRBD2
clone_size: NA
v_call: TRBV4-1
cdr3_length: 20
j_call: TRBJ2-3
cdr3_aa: CASRHHGGASGRGGTDTQYF
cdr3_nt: TGCGCCAGCAGACACCACGGTGGCGCTAGCGGGAGGGGGGGCACAGATACGCAGTATTTT

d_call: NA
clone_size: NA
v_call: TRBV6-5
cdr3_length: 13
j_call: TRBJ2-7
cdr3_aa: CASSCGATGEQYF
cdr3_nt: TGTGCCAGCAGTTGCGGAGCGACGGGCGAGCAGTACTTC

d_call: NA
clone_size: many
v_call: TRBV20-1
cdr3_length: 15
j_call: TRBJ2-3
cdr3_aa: CSARDWRILGHTQYF
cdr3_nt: TGCAGTGCTAGAGATTGGCGGATTTTGGGCCATACGCAGTATTTT

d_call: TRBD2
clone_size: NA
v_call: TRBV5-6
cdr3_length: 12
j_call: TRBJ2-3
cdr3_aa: CASGGVGDTQYF
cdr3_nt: TGTGCCAGCGGGGGGGTTGGAGATACGCAGTATTTT

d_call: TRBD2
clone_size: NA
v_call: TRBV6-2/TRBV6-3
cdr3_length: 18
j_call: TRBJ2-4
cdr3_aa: CASSYLPGGMRDENIQYF
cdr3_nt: TGTGCCAGCAGTTACCTCCCGGGGGGTATGAGGGACGAAAACATTCAGTACTTC

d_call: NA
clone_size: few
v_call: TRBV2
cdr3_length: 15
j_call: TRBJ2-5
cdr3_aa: CASSDLGFNQETQYF
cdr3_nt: TGTGCCAGCAGTGATTTGGGCTTCAATCAAGAGACCCAGTACTTC

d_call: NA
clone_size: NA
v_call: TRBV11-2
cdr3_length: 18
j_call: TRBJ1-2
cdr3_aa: CASSLPLAVKRLKDGYTF
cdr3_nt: TGTGCCAGCAGCTTACCACTAGCGGTGAAACGGTTGAAGGACGGCTACACCTTC